These T cell receptor beta chains were read from a single sample in a study of CD8 T cells in ankylosing spondylitis. TCRdb re-analysed the 5' RACE reads in MiXCR, keeping a single row per CDR3 protein. Here the sample spans fewer than 200,000 distinct CDR3 sequences, 9.8% being singletons. Sequencing was performed on blood, either unsorted or a sorted T cell fraction (not recorded which). The receptors come from a female donor with ankylosing spondylitis or in good health (not recorded which). CDR3s include the opening cysteine and the closing phenylalanine or tryptophan. A D gene is named only where the DNA matches it firmly. Clone size, where shown, is once, few, many, or a class for clones that have expanded.

length: 15
size: many
V: TRBV4-3
J: TRBJ2-7
D: -
CDR3: CASSQARGPYYEQYF
DNA: TGCGCCAGCAGCCAAGCCCGCGGACCCTACTACGAGCAGTACTTC

length: 16
size: -
V: TRBV4-1
J: TRBJ2-1
D: -
CDR3: CASSQYGGEAKNEQFF
DNA: TGCGCCAGCAGCCAATATGGGGGCGAAGCAAAGAATGAGCAGTTCTTC

length: 15
size: many
V: TRBV5-1
J: TRBJ2-1
D: -
CDR3: CASSLGPGENNEQFF
DNA: TGCGCCAGCAGCTTAGGTCCGGGAGAGAACAATGAGCAGTTCTTC

length: 12
size: many
V: TRBV5-1
J: TRBJ2-1
D: -
CDR3: CASSFRGNEQFF
DNA: TGCGCCAGCAGCTTCAGGGGTAATGAGCAGTTCTTC

length: 17
size: -
V: TRBV28
J: TRBJ2-7
D: TRBD2
CDR3: CASSSTTWVAGIGEQYF
DNA: TGTGCCAGCAGTTCGACGACCTGGGTAGCGGGTATTGGAGAGCAGTACTTC

length: 17
size: many
V: TRBV7-9
J: TRBJ2-1
D: TRBD2
CDR3: CASSLEASGRSADEQFF
DNA: TGTGCCAGCAGCTTAGAGGCTAGCGGGAGGTCCGCCGATGAGCAGTTCTTC

length: 13
size: many
V: TRBV2
J: TRBJ2-5
D: TRBD1
CDR3: CASGQVVQETQYF
DNA: TGTGCCAGCGGACAGGTCGTCCAAGAGACCCAGTACTTC

length: 16
size: -
V: TRBV7-8
J: TRBJ2-7
D: TRBD2
CDR3: CASSLRPGTSGIEQYF
DNA: TGTGCCAGCAGCCTTCGGCCCGGGACTAGCGGGATCGAGCAGTACTTC

length: 11
size: few
V: TRBV6-1
J: TRBJ1-2
D: -
CDR3: CADLAEDGYTF
DNA: TGTGCCGACCTAGCGGAAGATGGCTACACCTTC

length: 17
size: many
V: TRBV4-2
J: TRBJ2-5
D: TRBD2
CDR3: CASSESYTSGSRETQYF
DNA: TGTGCCAGCAGCGAGAGTTATACGAGCGGGAGTAGGGAGACCCAGTACTTC

length: 12
size: -
V: TRBV2
J: TRBJ1-2
D: -
CDR3: CATDGRVYGYTF
DNA: TGTGCCACCGATGGCAGGGTCTATGGCTACACCTTC

length: 13
size: few
V: TRBV29-1
J: TRBJ2-1
D: TRBD2
CDR3: CSVIAGLYNEQFF
DNA: TGCAGCGTTATAGCGGGATTGTACAATGAGCAGTTCTTC

length: 14
size: few
V: TRBV23-1
J: TRBJ1-5
D: -
CDR3: CASSRPPRGQPQHF
DNA: TGCGCCAGCAGTCGTCCGCCCCGGGGTCAGCCCCAGCATTTT

length: 15
size: many
V: TRBV10-2
J: TRBJ2-7
D: -
CDR3: CASTRWGESAYEQYF
DNA: TGCGCCAGCACTCGGTGGGGGGAGAGCGCCTACGAGCAGTACTTC

length: 16
size: large
V: TRBV4-3
J: TRBJ2-7
D: -
CDR3: CASSQGGGGAPYEQYF
DNA: TGCGCCAGCAGCCAAGGGGGAGGGGGTGCCCCCTACGAGCAGTACTTC

length: 16
size: -
V: TRBV28
J: TRBJ1-6
D: -
CDR3: CASRPRAAAYNSPLHF
DNA: TGTGCCAGCAGGCCCCGGGCGGCGGCCTATAATTCACCCCTCCACTTT

length: 15
size: -
V: TRBV10-2
J: TRBJ1-1
D: -
CDR3: CASRGEYREDTEAFF
DNA: TGCGCCAGCAGAGGAGAGTACAGGGAGGACACTGAAGCTTTCTTT

length: 17
size: -
V: TRBV7-9
J: TRBJ1-4
D: TRBD1
CDR3: CASSPPGQGSLYEKLFF
DNA: TGTGCCAGCAGCCCTCCGGGACAGGGGAGCCTTTACGAAAAACTGTTTTTT

length: 13
size: many
V: TRBV28
J: TRBJ2-3
D: -
CDR3: CASSLRRRDTQYF
DNA: TGTGCCAGCAGTTTACGGCGCCGAGATACGCAGTATTTT

length: 15
size: -
V: TRBV15
J: TRBJ2-1
D: -
CDR3: CATRRGGRGYNEQFF
DNA: TGTGCCACCAGAAGGGGCGGGCGGGGCTACAATGAGCAGTTCTTC

length: 12
size: few
V: TRBV10-3
J: TRBJ2-7
D: -
CDR3: CASEGPSYEQYF
DNA: TGTGCCAGCGAGGGACCTTCCTACGAGCAGTACTTC

length: 14
size: few
V: TRBV11-2
J: TRBJ1-1
D: -
CDR3: CASSLVLGPAEAFF
DNA: TGTGCCAGCAGCTTAGTATTGGGTCCCGCTGAAGCTTTCTTT

length: 14
size: -
V: TRBV6-1
J: TRBJ2-1
D: TRBD1
CDR3: CASSPGQVYNEQFF
DNA: TGTGCCAGCAGCCCAGGACAGGTCTACAATGAGCAGTTCTTC

length: 14
size: -
V: TRBV27
J: TRBJ2-2
D: TRBD2
CDR3: CASSIGGSAGELFF
DNA: TGTGCCAGCAGTATCGGGGGGTCCGCCGGGGAGCTGTTTTTT

length: 13
size: few
V: TRBV2
J: TRBJ1-1
D: -
CDR3: CASSEPPNTEAFF
DNA: TGTGCCAGCAGTGAACCCCCGAACACTGAAGCTTTCTTT

length: 17
size: -
V: TRBV27
J: TRBJ2-1
D: -
CDR3: CASSFIERAYGMDEQFF
DNA: TGTGCCAGCAGTTTTATCGAGCGGGCCTACGGAATGGATGAGCAGTTCTTC